These T cell receptor beta chains were read from a single sample in a study of TIL therapy for anti-PD-1-resistant metastatic lung cancer. Generated by immunoSEQ multiplex PCR, the TCRdb table keeps only in-frame clones and is missing some. Of more than 35,000 clones listed, around 70% are singletons. The material was blood, obtained at baseline. The receptors were gathered from a person aged 25-85 years with non-small cell lung cancer. The CDR3 runs from the conserved cysteine through the conserved F or W. A D gene is named only where the DNA matches it firmly. Clone size is shown for a subset of rows, as once, few, many or a class of expanded clone.

j_call,v_call,clone_size,d_call,cdr3_aa,cdr3_nt
TRBJ2-2,TRBV7-3,few,-,CASSLNLANTGELFF,TGTGCCAGCAGCTTAAACCTAGCCAACACCGGGGAGCTGTTTTTT
TRBJ2-2,TRBV6-1,-,TRBD2,CASSDSSGGFVGELFF,TGTGCCAGCAGTGACAGTAGCGGGGGTTTTGTCGGGGAGCTGTTTTTT
TRBJ2-3,TRBV5-1,-,-,CASKKGAREADTQYF,TGCGCCAGCAAAAAGGGCGCTAGGGAGGCAGATACGCAGTATTTT
TRBJ1-2,TRBV20-1,-,-,CSARFLGGYTF,TGCAGTGCTAGATTTCTAGGAGGCTACACCTTC
TRBJ1-1,TRBV4-2,-,TRBD1,CASSQEGQGLNTEAFF,TGTGCCAGCAGCCAAGAGGGACAGGGATTGAACACTGAAGCTTTCTTT
TRBJ1-2,TRBV28,-,TRBD1,CASSTGQLNYGYTF,TGTGCCAGCAGTACGGGACAGCTTAACTATGGCTACACCTTC
TRBJ1-2,TRBV9,-,-,CASSVDNYGYTF,TGTGCCAGCAGCGTAGACAACTATGGCTACACCTTC
TRBJ2-1,TRBV7-9,few,-,CASSSVDSLPDNEQFF,TGTGCCAGCAGCTCCGTGGACAGTCTCCCTGACAATGAGCAGTTCTTC
TRBJ2-7,TRBV19,-,-,CASSSRQRTYEQYF,TGTGCCAGTAGTTCCCGACAGAGAACATACGAGCAGTACTTC
TRBJ2-2,TRBV27,few,TRBD2,CAMAGVLGGELFF,TGTGCCATGGCGGGGGTTTTGGGCGGGGAGCTGTTTTTT
TRBJ1-5,TRBV5-1,-,TRBD1,CASSLATGAGQPQHF,TGCGCCAGCAGCTTGGCTACAGGGGCCGGGCAGCCCCAGCATTTT
TRBJ2-3,TRBV11-2,-,TRBD2,CARANSGGDTQYF,TGTGCCCGAGCTAATTCGGGAGGAGATACGCAGTATTTT
TRBJ2-2,TRBV15,-,TRBD2,CATSRELAGGTGELFF,TGTGCCACCAGCAGAGAGCTAGCGGGAGGGACCGGGGAGCTGTTTTTT
TRBJ2-7,TRBV4-1,-,TRBD1,CASSQAWDRAANEQYF,TGCGCCAGCAGCCAAGCCTGGGACAGGGCGGCGAACGAGCAGTACTTC
TRBJ2-2,TRBV2,-,-,CASSPEGGTPDWTGELFF,TGTGCCAGCAGTCCAGAAGGGGGTACCCCGGATTGGACCGGGGAGCTGTTTTTT
TRBJ1-2,TRBV6-1,-,-,CASSDTSTGNYGYTF,TGTGCCAGCAGTGATACGTCGACGGGCAACTATGGCTACACCTTC
TRBJ1-1,TRBV7-2,-,-,CASRIGWRVGAKVNTEAFF,TGTGCCAGCAGGATTGGCTGGAGGGTGGGGGCTAAAGTGAACACTGAAGCTTTCTTT
TRBJ2-7,TRBV4-3,-,TRBD2,CASSPIAGASYEQYF,TGCGCCAGCAGCCCGATAGCGGGGGCTTCCTACGAGCAGTACTTC
TRBJ2-2,TRBV5-4,-,-,CASSLEGPGELFF,TGTGCCAGCAGCTTGGAGGGCCCAGGGGAGCTGTTTTTT
TRBJ2-7,TRBV5-6,-,TRBD2,CASNPQGLAGSYEQYF,TGTGCCAGCAACCCCCAGGGACTAGCGGGGTCCTACGAGCAGTACTTC
TRBJ1-2,TRBV18,-,-,CASSPMERRGYTF,TGTGCCAGCTCACCGATGGAGAGACGAGGCTACACCTTC
TRBJ1-1,TRBV7-2,once,TRBD1,CASSSRGLNTEAFF,TGTGCCAGCAGCTCCAGGGGGCTGAACACTGAAGCTTTCTTT
TRBJ2-2,TRBV14,-,-,CASSLQPISTGELFF,TGTGCCAGCAGCCTACAGCCCATTAGTACCGGGGAGCTGTTTTTT
TRBJ1-2,TRBV28,-,-,CASGGRPYGYTF,TGTGCCAGCGGGGGCAGACCATATGGCTACACCTTC
TRBJ1-2,TRBV4-3,-,TRBD1,CASSQDKGAANIYGYTF,TGCGCCAGCAGCCAAGATAAGGGGGCGGCGAATATCTATGGCTACACCTTC
TRBJ1-3,TRBV6-5,-,-,CASSNTAFSGNTIYF,TGTGCCAGCAGTAATACAGCGTTCTCTGGAAACACCATATATTTT
TRBJ2-7,TRBV30,-,-,CAWSLIPVTYEQYF,TGTGCCTGGAGTCTCATTCCGGTAACCTACGAGCAGTACTTC
TRBJ1-1,TRBV9,once,-,CASTPAGGPDEAFF,TGTGCCAGCACCCCTGCCGGGGGGCCAGATGAAGCTTTCTTT
TRBJ2-2,TRBV11-3,-,-,CASSFWDTGELFF,TGTGCCAGCAGCTTTTGGGACACCGGGGAGCTGTTTTTT
TRBJ2-5,TRBV4-1,once,-,CASSQEPRSSVGETQYF,TGCGCCAGCAGCCAAGAGCCAAGAAGTTCGGTCGGAGAGACCCAGTACTTC
TRBJ2-5,TRBV6-1,-,TRBD2,CASSEESLSGGAQETQYF,TGTGCCAGCAGTGAAGAAAGCTTAAGCGGGGGGGCCCAAGAGACCCAGTACTTC
TRBJ2-2,TRBV27,-,-,CASSLLRANTGELFF,TGTGCCAGCAGTTTATTACGCGCGAACACCGGGGAGCTGTTTTTT
TRBJ1-2,TRBV4-1,-,TRBD1,CASSPSRDRGRLNGYTF,TGCGCCAGCAGCCCGTCCCGGGACAGGGGGAGGTTAAATGGCTACACCTTC
TRBJ2-2,TRBV5-4,-,-,CASSLRQGSTGELFF,TGTGCCAGCAGCTTACGCCAGGGTAGCACCGGGGAGCTGTTTTTT
TRBJ1-3,TRBV11-2,-,-,CASSLGTGISGNTIYF,TGTGCCAGCAGCTTAGGTACAGGGATCTCTGGAAACACCATATATTTT
TRBJ2-3,TRBV5-6,-,-,CASSLAAGLRTDTQYF,TGTGCCAGCAGCTTGGCTGCAGGGCTGAGGACAGATACGCAGTATTTT
TRBJ1-2,TRBV4-3,-,-,CASSQGRVNGYTF,TGCGCCAGCAGCCAAGGCAGGGTTAATGGCTACACCTTC
TRBJ1-2,TRBV29-1,few,TRBD1,CSVQGAPSGGYTF,TGCAGCGTACAGGGGGCGCCGAGTGGTGGCTACACCTTC
TRBJ2-1,TRBV5-1,-,TRBD1,CASQDRGRDEQFF,TGCGCCAGCCAAGACAGGGGGAGAGATGAGCAGTTCTTC
TRBJ1-5,TRBV5-6,-,TRBD1,CASSLTGVDRPQHF,TGTGCCAGCAGCCTAACAGGGGTAGATCGGCCCCAGCATTTT
TRBJ2-7,TRBV7-8,-,-,CASSLAPTAGYEQYF,TGTGCCAGCAGCTTAGCTCCGACAGCCGGCTACGAGCAGTACTTC
TRBJ2-5,TRBV6-5,-,TRBD2,CASSYLAGKETQYF,TGTGCCAGCAGTTATCTAGCGGGGAAAGAGACCCAGTACTTC
TRBJ1-2,TRBV19,-,-,CASSSSDRNYGYTF,TGTGCCAGTAGTTCCTCGGACAGAAACTATGGCTACACCTTC
TRBJ1-3,TRBV7-2,-,TRBD1,CASSLVRTGKGNTIYF,TGTGCCAGCAGCTTAGTGCGGACAGGGAAAGGAAACACCATATATTTT
TRBJ1-2,TRBV29-1,-,TRBD1,CSVPPVGQGSPNYGYTF,TGCAGCGTCCCCCCAGTCGGACAGGGGAGCCCTAACTATGGCTACACCTTC
TRBJ1-1,TRBV5-1,-,TRBD1,CASSPDRVTEAFF,TGCGCCAGCAGCCCGGACAGGGTCACTGAAGCTTTCTTT
TRBJ2-2,TRBV28,-,-,CASSWGAGSSGELFF,TGTGCCAGCAGCTGGGGAGCAGGGAGCTCCGGGGAGCTGTTTTTT
TRBJ2-3,TRBV4-1,once,TRBD2,CASSQDRGRGTTTDTQYF,TGCGCCAGCAGCCAAGATCGGGGTCGGGGGACTACCACAGATACGCAGTATTTT
TRBJ2-5,TRBV6-5,-,TRBD1,CASSNRGNQETQYF,TGTGCCAGCAGTAACAGGGGAAACCAAGAGACCCAGTACTTC
TRBJ1-1,TRBV5-4,-,TRBD1,CASSFKTGVDTEAFF,TGTGCCAGCAGCTTTAAGACAGGGGTAGACACTGAAGCTTTCTTT
TRBJ2-3,TRBV5-4,once,-,CASSPEGDTQYF,TGTGCCAGCAGCCCCGAGGGAGATACGCAGTATTTT
TRBJ2-3,TRBV27,-,-,CASSFGRVIDTQYF,TGTGCCAGCAGTTTTGGGCGGGTCATAGATACGCAGTATTTT
TRBJ1-2,TRBV29-1,-,TRBD1,CSVGHPGQGGYGYTF,TGCAGCGTTGGGCATCCGGGACAGGGAGGATATGGCTACACCTTC